This TCR beta chain was recovered during a study of identical twins. Via MiXCR, TCRdb re-called the 5' RACE reads, giving one row per CDR3 protein. The table lists approximately 240,000 distinct CDR3 sequences, about 14% of them singletons, with around 9.5% in the top ten. The length of the CDR3 is 15 residues. After removal of 0 bases from V and 9 bases from J, the junction contained 7 bases not matched to a gene. Germline values: CDR1 MNHEY, CDR2 SVGAGI. The clonotype comes from a woman aged 18-29 years in good health. The chain carries TRBV6-5 and TRBJ2-1; 8 bases fit TRBD2. The sequenced material came from memory (CD45RO+) T cells sorted from blood. DNA of the CDR3: TGTGCCAGCAGTTACTCTTACGGGAGGGGTATTGAGCAGTTCTTC. This sequence encodes CASSYSYGRGIEQFF.